These T cell receptor beta chains were read from a single sample in a study of T-cell memory formation after mild COVID-19. Each CDR3 protein is one row after TCRdb ran MiXCR on the 5' RACE reads. The table has roughly 340,000 distinct CDR3 sequences, roughly 15% seen once; the top ten hold approximately 20%. The sequencing input was PBMCs or a T cell subset sorted from them (not recorded which). These receptors all stem from a young man who had mild COVID-19 (a few samples of this study predate the infection). Cell type and time point are not known. CDR3s include the opening cysteine and the closing phenylalanine or tryptophan. The D gene is left open where the match is weak. Size is stated for part of the rows, as once, few or many counts, or as a class when the clone is expanded.

. 16 TRBJ1-6 TRBV5-5 few CASSTPGRRAGSPLHF TGTGCCAGCAGCACACCGGGACGGAGGGCAGGATCACCCCTCCACTTT
. 14 TRBJ1-6 TRBV20-1 few CSAPVGGEGPPLHF TGCAGTGCTCCTGTCGGGGGGGAAGGGCCACCCCTCCACTTT
TRBD2 16 TRBJ2-1 TRBV4-2 . CASSPRTSGGAGGQFF TGTGCCAGCAGCCCTCGGACTAGCGGGGGGGCCGGGGGGCAGTTCTTC
TRBD2 15 TRBJ2-3 TRBV13 . CASSFETSFEDTQYF TGTGCCAGCAGCTTCGAGACTAGCTTTGAGGATACGCAGTATTTT
. 15 TRBJ1-5 TRBV20-1 . CSVTRDTVNYQPQHF TGCAGTGTCACACGGGACACAGTCAATTATCAGCCCCAGCATTTT
. 13 TRBJ1-6 TRBV7-3 few CASSLRRGSPLHF TGTGCCAGCAGCTTGAGGCGCGGTTCACCCCTCCACTTT
. 15 TRBJ2-5 TRBV7-2 few CASSATDWGGKTQYF TGTGCCAGCAGCGCCACGGACTGGGGTGGGAAGACCCAGTACTTC
. 13 TRBJ2-1 TRBV12-3/TRBV12-4 . CASSLGRANEQFF TGTGCCAGCAGTTTGGGTAGGGCAAATGAGCAGTTCTTC
. 15 TRBJ2-3 TRBV5-1 . CASRLRGDYTDTQYF TGCGCCAGCAGGCTAAGGGGGGATTACACAGATACGCAGTATTTT
TRBD1 14 TRBJ1-2 TRBV5-6 few CASRGTGGSNRYTF TGTGCCAGCAGGGGGACAGGGGGTAGTAATCGCTACACCTTC
TRBD1 14 TRBJ2-7 TRBV5-1 many CASSPGTASYEQYF TGCGCCAGCAGCCCCGGGACAGCCTCCTACGAGCAGTACTTC
TRBD2 14 TRBJ2-3 TRBV29-1 few CSVAGLAGADTQYF TGCAGCGTGGCGGGACTAGCGGGGGCAGATACGCAGTATTTT
. 12 TRBJ1-2 TRBV18 . CASSPMVSGYTF TGTGCCAGCTCACCGATGGTCTCCGGCTACACCTTC
. 14 TRBJ1-1 TRBV9 few CASSVRGAGTEAFF TGTGCCAGCAGCGTAAGGGGGGCTGGCACTGAAGCTTTCTTT
TRBD2 15 TRBJ2-1 TRBV10-3 . CAIRGSGEHYNEQFF TGTGCCATCCGGGGTAGCGGGGAACACTACAATGAGCAGTTCTTC
. 15 TRBJ2-2 TRBV5-1 many CASSLGIANTGELFF TGCGCCAGCAGCCTCGGGATCGCGAACACCGGGGAGCTGTTTTTT
. 14 TRBJ1-1 TRBV7-9 . CASSFVRVNTEAFF TGTGCCAGCAGCTTTGTCAGGGTGAACACTGAAGCTTTCTTT
. 19 TRBJ1-6 TRBV20-1 . CSASSPIINVYGIKSPLHF TGCAGTGCTTCATCCCCTATAATCAATGTCTACGGGATTAAATCACCCCTCCACTTT
. 14 TRBJ1-6 TRBV20-1 . CSASGQGYNSPLHF TGCAGTGCTAGCGGTCAGGGCTATAATTCACCCCTCCACTTT
. 14 TRBJ2-5 TRBV7-8 few CASSLGALRETQYF TGTGCCAGCAGCTTAGGGGCACTACGTGAGACCCAGTACTTC
. 12 TRBJ1-1 TRBV19 . CASSLRTAQAFF TGTGCCAGTAGTCTCCGGACAGCTCAAGCTTTCTTT
TRBD1 15 TRBJ2-1 TRBV7-3 . CASSFTGTGINEQFF TGTGCCAGCAGCTTTACCGGGACAGGGATCAATGAGCAGTTCTTC
TRBD1 16 TRBJ1-1 TRBV14 . CASSPGTGGKDTEAFF TGTGCCAGCAGCCCAGGAACAGGGGGAAAGGACACTGAAGCTTTCTTT
TRBD2 17 TRBJ2-3 TRBV3-1 few CASSPPGVAGSLDTQYF TGTGCCAGCAGCCCCCCAGGCGTAGCGGGGTCCTTGGATACGCAGTATTTT
. 21 TRBJ2-4 TRBV2 few CASSEALGGPLRKRAKNIQYF TGTGCCAGCAGTGAAGCGCTTGGGGGGCCACTACGAAAAAGAGCCAAAAACATTCAGTACTTC
. 11 TRBJ2-5 TRBV2 few CASSKGETQYF TGTGCCAGCTCGAAGGGGGAGACCCAGTACTTC
. 14 TRBJ2-5 TRBV6-2/TRBV6-3 few CASSGAGTQETQYF TGTGCCAGCAGTGGAGCGGGCACCCAAGAGACCCAGTACTTC
. 14 TRBJ1-1 TRBV27 . CASSPSGTSNEAFF TGTGCCAGCAGCCCTTCCGGGACATCAAACGAAGCTTTCTTT
. 13 TRBJ1-4 TRBV12-3/TRBV12-4 . CASSLTGGIQLFF TGTGCCAGCAGTTTGACGGGGGGAATTCAACTGTTTTTT
. 15 TRBJ2-2 TRBV5-1 . CASGRGDPNTGELFF TGCGCCAGCGGCAGGGGGGATCCGAACACCGGGGAGCTGTTTTTT
TRBD2 21 TRBJ2-3 TRBV4-1 . CASSQVGRRTSGSSGTDTQYF TGCGCCAGCAGCCAAGTGGGCCGAAGGACTAGCGGCTCCTCCGGCACAGATACGCAGTATTTT
. 16 TRBJ1-1 TRBV9 few CASSVDPTPGWTEAFF TGTGCCAGCAGCGTAGACCCGACACCGGGTTGGACTGAAGCTTTCTTT
. 12 TRBJ1-1 TRBV12-3/TRBV12-4 . CASTLGNAEAFF TGTGCCAGCACCCTAGGTAACGCTGAAGCTTTCTTT
. 15 TRBJ2-3 TRBV6-1 . CASNILVPSTDTQYF TGTGCCAGTAATATCCTCGTCCCTAGCACAGATACGCAGTATTTT
. 17 TRBJ2-2 TRBV7-2 few CASSHPVGGANTGELFF TGTGCCAGCAGCCACCCTGTGGGGGGCGCGAACACCGGGGAGCTGTTTTTT
. 19 TRBJ2-1 TRBV19 . CASPIWESRKGGSYNEQFF TGTGCCAGCCCTATATGGGAGAGCCGAAAAGGGGGCTCCTACAATGAGCAGTTCTTC
. 13 TRBJ2-5 TRBV20-1 . CSALTGSQETQYF TGCAGTGCTCTTACAGGGAGTCAAGAGACCCAGTACTTC
. 14 TRBJ2-5 TRBV5-1 . CASSLGQELETQYF TGCGCCAGCAGCTTGGGACAGGAATTAGAGACCCAGTACTTC
TRBD1 13 TRBJ1-2 TRBV29-1 few CSVGQGAIYGYTF TGCAGCGTTGGGCAGGGGGCAATCTATGGCTACACCTTC
TRBD2 16 TRBJ2-1 TRBV5-1 many CASSATSGGALNEQFF TGCGCCAGCAGCGCAACTAGCGGGGGGGCCCTCAATGAGCAGTTCTTC
. 15 TRBJ1-1 TRBV7-2 few CASSLLRETGTEAFF TGTGCCAGCAGCTTATTACGGGAGACAGGCACTGAAGCTTTCTTT
TRBD2 17 TRBJ2-1 TRBV28 . CASSPGTSGGLYNEQFF TGTGCCAGCAGCCCCGGGACTAGCGGGGGGCTCTACAATGAGCAGTTCTTC
. 14 TRBJ2-3 TRBV15 . CATSRAGGADTQYF TGTGCCACCAGCAGAGCAGGGGGGGCAGATACGCAGTATTTT
. 13 TRBJ1-5 TRBV20-1 few CSASSRGDQPQHF TGCAGTGCTAGTTCCAGGGGCGATCAGCCCCAGCATTTT
. 17 TRBJ2-3 TRBV21-1 few CASSKALQLGFVDTQYF TGTGCCAGCAGCAAAGCGCTTCAGCTGGGGTTCGTCGATACGCAGTATTTT
TRBD2 15 TRBJ2-3 TRBV28 few CASTPRAETSGTQYF TGTGCCAGCACCCCCCGCGCTGAGACTAGCGGGACGCAGTATTTT
TRBD1 16 TRBJ2-7 TRBV7-2 few CASGENRDRGIYEQYF TGTGCCAGCGGGGAGAACCGGGACAGGGGAATCTACGAGCAGTACTTC